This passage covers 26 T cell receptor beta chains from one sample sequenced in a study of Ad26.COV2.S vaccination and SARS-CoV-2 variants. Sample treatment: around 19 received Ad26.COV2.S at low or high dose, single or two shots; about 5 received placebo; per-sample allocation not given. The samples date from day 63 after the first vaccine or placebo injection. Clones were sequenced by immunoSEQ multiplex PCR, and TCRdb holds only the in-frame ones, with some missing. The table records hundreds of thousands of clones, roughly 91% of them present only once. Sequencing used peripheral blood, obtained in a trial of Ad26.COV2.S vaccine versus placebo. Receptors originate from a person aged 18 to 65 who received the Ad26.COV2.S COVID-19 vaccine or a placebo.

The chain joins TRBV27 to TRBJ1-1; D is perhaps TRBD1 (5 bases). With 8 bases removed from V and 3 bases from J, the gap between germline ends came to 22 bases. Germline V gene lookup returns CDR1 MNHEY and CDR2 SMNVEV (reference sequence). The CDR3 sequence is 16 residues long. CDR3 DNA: TGTGCCAGCGTCGCGGGCCAGGGCGGGCAATACACTGAAGCTTTCTTT. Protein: CASVAGQGGQYTEAFF.

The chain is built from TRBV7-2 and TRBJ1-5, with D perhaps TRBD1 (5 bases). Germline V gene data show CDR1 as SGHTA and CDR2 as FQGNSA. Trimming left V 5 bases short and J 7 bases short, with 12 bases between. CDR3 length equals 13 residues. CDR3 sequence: CASSRGARQPQHF. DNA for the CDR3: TGTGCCAGCAGCCGTGGGGCCCGGCAGCCCCAGCATTTT.

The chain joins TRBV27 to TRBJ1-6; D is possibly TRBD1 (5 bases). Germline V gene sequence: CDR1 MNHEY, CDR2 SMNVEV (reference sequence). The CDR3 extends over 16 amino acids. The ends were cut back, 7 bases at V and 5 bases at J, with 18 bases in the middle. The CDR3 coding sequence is TGTGCCAGCATGCCCGGAACCCAGGGCCATAATTCACCCCTCCACTTT. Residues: CASMPGTQGHNSPLHF.

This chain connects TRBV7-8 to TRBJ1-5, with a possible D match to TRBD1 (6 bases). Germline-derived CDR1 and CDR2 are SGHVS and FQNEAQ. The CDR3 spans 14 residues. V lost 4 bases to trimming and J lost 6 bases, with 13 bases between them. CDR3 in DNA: TGTGCCAGCAGCTCAACAGGGTCCGGTCAGCCCCAGCATTTT. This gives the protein CASSSTGSGQPQHF.

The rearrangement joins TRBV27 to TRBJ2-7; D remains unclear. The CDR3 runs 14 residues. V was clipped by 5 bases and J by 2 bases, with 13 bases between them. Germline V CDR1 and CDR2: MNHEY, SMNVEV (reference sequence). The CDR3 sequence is CASSLSHPPYEQYF. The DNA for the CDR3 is TGTGCCAGCAGTCTGTCCCATCCCCCCTACGAGCAGTACTTC.

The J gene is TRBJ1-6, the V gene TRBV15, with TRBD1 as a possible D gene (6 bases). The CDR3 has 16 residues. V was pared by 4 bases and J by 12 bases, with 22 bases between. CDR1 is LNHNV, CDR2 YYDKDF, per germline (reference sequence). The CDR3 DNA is TGTGCCACCAGCACCCGGGACGCCAGCGAGGGGGGACCCCTCCACTTT. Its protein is CATSTRDASEGGPLHF. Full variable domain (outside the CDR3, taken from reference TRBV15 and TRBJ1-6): DAMVIQNPRYQVTQFGKPVTLSCSQTLNHNVMYWYQQKSSQAPKLLFHYYDKDFNNEADTPDNFQSRRPNTSFCFLDIRSPGLGDTAMYLCATSTRDASEGGPLHFGNGTRLTVT.

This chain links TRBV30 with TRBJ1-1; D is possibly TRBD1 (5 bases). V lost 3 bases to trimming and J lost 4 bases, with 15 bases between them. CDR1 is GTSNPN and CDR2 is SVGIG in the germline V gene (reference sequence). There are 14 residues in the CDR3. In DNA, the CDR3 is TGTGCCTGGAGACAGGTTGACGGCGGCACTGAAGCTTTCTTT. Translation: CAWRQVDGGTEAFF.

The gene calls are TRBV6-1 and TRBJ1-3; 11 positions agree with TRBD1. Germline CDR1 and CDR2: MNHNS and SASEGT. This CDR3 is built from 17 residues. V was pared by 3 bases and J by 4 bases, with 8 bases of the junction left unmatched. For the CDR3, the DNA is TGTGCCAGCAGTGACCTACTCGGACAGGGGGCCGGAAACACCATATATTTT. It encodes CASSDLLGQGAGNTIYF.

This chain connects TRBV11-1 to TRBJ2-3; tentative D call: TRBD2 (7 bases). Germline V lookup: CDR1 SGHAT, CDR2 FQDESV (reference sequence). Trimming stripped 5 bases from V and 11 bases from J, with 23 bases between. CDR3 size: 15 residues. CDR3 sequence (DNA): TGTGCCAGCAGCCAGGGGACTCCCTTAACGGGGGGGCAGTATTTT. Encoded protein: CASSQGTPLTGGQYF.

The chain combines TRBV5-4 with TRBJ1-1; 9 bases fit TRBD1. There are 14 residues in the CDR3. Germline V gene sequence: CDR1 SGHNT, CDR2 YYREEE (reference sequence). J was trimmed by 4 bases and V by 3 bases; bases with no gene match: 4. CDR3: CASSSRQGGTEAFF. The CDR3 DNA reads TGTGCCAGCAGCTCACGACAGGGGGGCACTGAAGCTTTCTTT.

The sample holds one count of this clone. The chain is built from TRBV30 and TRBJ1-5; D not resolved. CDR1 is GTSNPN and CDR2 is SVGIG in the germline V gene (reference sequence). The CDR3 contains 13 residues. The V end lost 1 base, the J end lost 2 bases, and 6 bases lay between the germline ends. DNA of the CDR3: TGTGCCTGGAGTGGACGCGGCAATCAGCCCCAGCATTTT. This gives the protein CAWSGRGNQPQHF.

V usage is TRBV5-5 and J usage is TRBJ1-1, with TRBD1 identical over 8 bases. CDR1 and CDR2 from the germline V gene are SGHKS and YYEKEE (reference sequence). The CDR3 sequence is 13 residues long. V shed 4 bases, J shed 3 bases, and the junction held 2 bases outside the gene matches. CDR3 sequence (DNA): TGTGCCAGCAGCCCGGACAGGGACACTGAAGCTTTCTTT. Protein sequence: CASSPDRDTEAFF.

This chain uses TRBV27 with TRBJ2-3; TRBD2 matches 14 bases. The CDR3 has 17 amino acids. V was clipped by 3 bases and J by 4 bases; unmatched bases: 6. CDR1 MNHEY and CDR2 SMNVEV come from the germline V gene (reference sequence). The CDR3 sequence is CASSLMTSGGAADTQYF. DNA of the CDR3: TGTGCCAGCAGTTTGATGACTAGCGGGGGGGCGGCAGATACGCAGTATTTT.

The CDR3 bases are TGTGCCAGCAGAAGGACAGGGCCCTATCAGCCCCAGCATTTT. This translates into CASRRTGPYQPQHF. The chain combines TRBV27 with TRBJ1-5, with 8 positions matching TRBD1. Trimming at V came to 6 bases and at J to 5 bases, leaving 6 bases not matched to a gene. The CDR3 is 14 amino acids. Germline lookup yields CDR1 MNHEY and CDR2 SMNVEV (reference sequence).

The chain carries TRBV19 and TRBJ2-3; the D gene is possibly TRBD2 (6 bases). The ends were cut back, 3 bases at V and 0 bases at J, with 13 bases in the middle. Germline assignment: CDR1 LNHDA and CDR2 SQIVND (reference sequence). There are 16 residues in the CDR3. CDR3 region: CASSMERDFSTDTQYF. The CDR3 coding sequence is TGTGCCAGTAGTATGGAGAGGGACTTCAGCACAGATACGCAGTATTTT.

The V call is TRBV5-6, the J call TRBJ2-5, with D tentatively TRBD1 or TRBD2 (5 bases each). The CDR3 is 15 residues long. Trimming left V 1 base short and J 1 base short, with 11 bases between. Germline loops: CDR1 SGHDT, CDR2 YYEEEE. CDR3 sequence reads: CASSLPGRRQETQYF. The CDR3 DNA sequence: TGTGCCAGCAGCTTGCCGGGACGGCGCCAAGAGACCCAGTACTTC.

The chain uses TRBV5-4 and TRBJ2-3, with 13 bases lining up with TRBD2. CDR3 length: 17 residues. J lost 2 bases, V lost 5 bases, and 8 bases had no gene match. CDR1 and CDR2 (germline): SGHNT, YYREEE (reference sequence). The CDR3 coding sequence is TGTGCCAGCAGTCGCCGACTAGCGGGGGGCCCCACAGATACGCAGTATTTT. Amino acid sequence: CASSRRLAGGPTDTQYF.

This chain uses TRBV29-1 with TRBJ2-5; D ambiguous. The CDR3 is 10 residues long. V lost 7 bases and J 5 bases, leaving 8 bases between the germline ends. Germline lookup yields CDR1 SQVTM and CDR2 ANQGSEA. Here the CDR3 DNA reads TGCAGCGCCTATATGGAGACCCAGTACTTC. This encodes CSAYMETQYF.

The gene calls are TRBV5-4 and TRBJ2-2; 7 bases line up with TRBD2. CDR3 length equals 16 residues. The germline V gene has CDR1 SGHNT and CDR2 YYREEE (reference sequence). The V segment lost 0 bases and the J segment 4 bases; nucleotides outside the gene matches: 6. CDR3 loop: CASSLGSSGSTGELFF. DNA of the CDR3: TGTGCCAGCAGCTTGGGGAGTAGCGGGTCCACCGGGGAGCTGTTTTTT. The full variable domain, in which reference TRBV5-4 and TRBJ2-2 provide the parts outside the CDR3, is ETGVTQSPTHLIKTRGQQVTLRCSSQSGHNTVSWYQQALGQGPQFIFQYYREEENGRGNFPPRFSGLQFPNYSSELNVNALELDDSALYLCASSLGSSGSTGELFFGEGSRLTVL.

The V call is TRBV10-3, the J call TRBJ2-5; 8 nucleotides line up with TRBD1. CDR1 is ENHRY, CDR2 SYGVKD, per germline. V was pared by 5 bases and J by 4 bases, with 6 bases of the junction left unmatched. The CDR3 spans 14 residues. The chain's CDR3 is CAISPDRGGETQYF. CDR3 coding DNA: TGTGCCATCAGTCCTGACAGGGGTGGAGAGACCCAGTACTTC.

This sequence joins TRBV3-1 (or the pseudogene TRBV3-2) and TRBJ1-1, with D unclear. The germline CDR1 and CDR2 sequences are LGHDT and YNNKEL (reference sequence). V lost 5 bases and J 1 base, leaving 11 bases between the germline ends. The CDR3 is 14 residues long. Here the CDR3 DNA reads TGTGCCAGCAGCGTCCGGGCATCGAACACTGAAGCTTTCTTT. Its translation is CASSVRASNTEAFF.

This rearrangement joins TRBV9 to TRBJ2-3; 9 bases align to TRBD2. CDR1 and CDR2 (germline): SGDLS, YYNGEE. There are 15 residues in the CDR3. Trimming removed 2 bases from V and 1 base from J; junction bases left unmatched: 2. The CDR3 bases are TGTGCCAGCAGCGTTTTAGCGGGGGGCACAGATACGCAGTATTTT. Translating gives CASSVLAGGTDTQYF.

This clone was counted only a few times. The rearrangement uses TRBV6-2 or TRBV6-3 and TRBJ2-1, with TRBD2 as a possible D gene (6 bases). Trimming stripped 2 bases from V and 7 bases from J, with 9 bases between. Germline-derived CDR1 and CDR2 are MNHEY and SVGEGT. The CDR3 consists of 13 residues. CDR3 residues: CASSYLARNEQFF. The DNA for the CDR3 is TGTGCCAGCAGTTACCTAGCGAGAAATGAGCAGTTCTTC.

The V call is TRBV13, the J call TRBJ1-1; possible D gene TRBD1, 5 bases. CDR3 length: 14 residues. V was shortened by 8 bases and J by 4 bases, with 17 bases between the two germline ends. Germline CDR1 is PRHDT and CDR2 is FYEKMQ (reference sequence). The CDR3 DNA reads TGTGCCAGCGTTCTGGGGGGGAGTGGCACTGAAGCTTTCTTT. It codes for CASVLGGSGTEAFF. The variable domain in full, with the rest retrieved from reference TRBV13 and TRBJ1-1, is AAGVIQSPRHLIKEKRETATLKCYPIPRHDTVYWYQQGPGQDPQFLISFYEKMQSDKGSIPDRFSAQQFSDYHSELNMSSLELGDSALYFCASVLGGSGTEAFFGQGTRLTVV.

CDR3 bases: TGTGCCAGCAGCACTGGATTTGGGAGCAATCAGCCCCAGCATTTT. Translation: CASSTGFGSNQPQHF. This chain connects TRBV5-6 to TRBJ1-5; D ambiguous. CDR1 is SGHDT and CDR2 is YYEEEE in the germline V gene. The CDR3 spans 15 residues. Trimming shortened V by 4 bases and J by 1 base, and 12 bases separated the two germline ends.

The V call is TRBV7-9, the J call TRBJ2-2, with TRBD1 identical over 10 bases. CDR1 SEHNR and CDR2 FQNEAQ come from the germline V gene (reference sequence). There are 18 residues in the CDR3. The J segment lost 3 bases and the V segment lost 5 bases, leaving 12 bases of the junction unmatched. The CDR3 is CASSPRQGAIAYTGELFF. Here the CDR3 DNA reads TGTGCCAGCAGCCCGAGACAGGGGGCCATAGCTTACACCGGGGAGCTGTTTTTT.